Listed below are T cell receptor beta chains from one sample, sequenced in a study of T cell responses to AZD1222 COVID-19 vaccine. Sequencing was performed with immunoSEQ multiplex PCR; in TCRdb, only in-frame clones are kept and a portion is missing. The profile shows 90,000 to 110,000 clones, approximately 91% of them singletons. The starting material was peripheral blood, obtained on day 0 of MenACWY control vaccination. The receptors were gathered from an adult in good health. CDR3s include the opening cysteine and the closing phenylalanine or tryptophan. Part of the rows lack a size; the others show once, few, many or a class for expanded clones.

v_gene: TRBV2; abundance: NA; len: 13; j_gene: TRBJ2-1; CDR3aa: CAGQREYTNEQFF
v_gene: TRBV7-9; abundance: NA; len: 15; j_gene: TRBJ2-7; CDR3aa: CASSLAPDTLYEQYF
v_gene: TRBV6-5; abundance: once; len: 15; j_gene: TRBJ1-1; CDR3aa: CASSRGAPSNTEAFF
v_gene: TRBV30; abundance: NA; len: 13; j_gene: TRBJ2-5; CDR3aa: CAWSVLGGETQYF
v_gene: TRBV29-1; abundance: NA; len: 13; j_gene: TRBJ1-2; CDR3aa: CSVDVQAPEGYTF
v_gene: TRBV19; abundance: NA; len: 10; j_gene: TRBJ1-1; CDR3aa: CASEAGKAFF
v_gene: TRBV28; abundance: NA; len: 16; j_gene: TRBJ1-5; CDR3aa: CASNPVFGSGSQPQHF
v_gene: TRBV6-2/TRBV6-3; abundance: NA; len: 14; j_gene: TRBJ1-5; CDR3aa: CASSYGAGAQPQHF
v_gene: TRBV19; abundance: few; len: 14; j_gene: TRBJ2-3; CDR3aa: CASTAGTGGHTQYF
v_gene: TRBV7-2; abundance: NA; len: 16; j_gene: TRBJ2-7; CDR3aa: CASSLAAGQESYEQYF
v_gene: TRBV5-1; abundance: NA; len: 13; j_gene: TRBJ2-1; CDR3aa: CASSLAPGNEQFF
v_gene: TRBV12-3/TRBV12-4; abundance: NA; len: 12; j_gene: TRBJ1-3; CDR3aa: CASRAFGNTIYF
v_gene: TRBV6-6; abundance: few; len: 16; j_gene: TRBJ2-1; CDR3aa: CASSRSSGGNYNEQFF
v_gene: TRBV6-5; abundance: NA; len: 16; j_gene: TRBJ1-1; CDR3aa: CASSYSKGGPATEAFF
v_gene: TRBV27; abundance: NA; len: 13; j_gene: TRBJ1-4; CDR3aa: CASSFWSNEKLFF
v_gene: TRBV21-1; abundance: few; len: 17; j_gene: TRBJ1-5; CDR3aa: CASSKGTAGRVLEPQHF
v_gene: TRBV19; abundance: NA; len: 13; j_gene: TRBJ1-5; CDR3aa: CASSIDRVQPQHF
v_gene: TRBV5-6; abundance: NA; len: 14; j_gene: TRBJ1-1; CDR3aa: CASSLGTGQGQAFF
v_gene: TRBV4-3; abundance: few; len: 16; j_gene: TRBJ2-7; CDR3aa: CASSVHLPGQGVEQYF
v_gene: TRBV7-2; abundance: NA; len: 17; j_gene: TRBJ1-3; CDR3aa: CASSPTDRGLSGNTIYF
v_gene: TRBV2; abundance: NA; len: 16; j_gene: TRBJ2-7; CDR3aa: CASSEEAALSSYEQYF
v_gene: TRBV28; abundance: NA; len: 16; j_gene: TRBJ1-1; CDR3aa: CASSSHGAPWGTEAFF
v_gene: TRBV11-2; abundance: few; len: 18; j_gene: TRBJ2-2; CDR3aa: CASSYRPTGQGNTGELFF
v_gene: TRBV19; abundance: NA; len: 15; j_gene: TRBJ1-5; CDR3aa: CASSRGTGSYQPQHF
v_gene: TRBV21-1; abundance: NA; len: 15; j_gene: TRBJ1-3; CDR3aa: CASSSLTGTGNTIYF
v_gene: TRBV2; abundance: NA; len: 15; j_gene: TRBJ2-1; CDR3aa: CASRGGVSSYNEQFF
v_gene: TRBV29-1; abundance: NA; len: 13; j_gene: TRBJ1-3; CDR3aa: CSVGAASGNTIYF
v_gene: TRBV25-1; abundance: NA; len: 16; j_gene: TRBJ2-2; CDR3aa: CASSVTGTGHTGELFF
v_gene: TRBV11-2; abundance: NA; len: 15; j_gene: TRBJ1-5; CDR3aa: CASSLGAGSNQPQHF
v_gene: TRBV28; abundance: NA; len: 15; j_gene: TRBJ2-7; CDR3aa: CASSLGQGARYEQYF
v_gene: TRBV6-5; abundance: once; len: 15; j_gene: TRBJ1-3; CDR3aa: CASSFSGQVGSDIYF
v_gene: TRBV9; abundance: NA; len: 15; j_gene: TRBJ2-2; CDR3aa: CASSVGQESTGELFF
v_gene: TRBV5-1; abundance: NA; len: 13; j_gene: TRBJ2-5; CDR3aa: CASSLVGGETQYF
v_gene: TRBV19; abundance: few; len: 15; j_gene: TRBJ2-7; CDR3aa: CASSDTSGVSYEQYF
v_gene: TRBV27; abundance: NA; len: 14; j_gene: TRBJ2-1; CDR3aa: CASTAGGPYNEQFF
v_gene: TRBV27; abundance: NA; len: 14; j_gene: TRBJ1-6; CDR3aa: CASSARGRNSPLHF
v_gene: TRBV11-2; abundance: NA; len: 14; j_gene: TRBJ2-7; CDR3aa: CASSFSSGLYEQYF
v_gene: TRBV9; abundance: NA; len: 16; j_gene: TRBJ1-3; CDR3aa: CASSVTWTGAGNTIYF
v_gene: TRBV7-3; abundance: NA; len: 16; j_gene: TRBJ1-1; CDR3aa: CASSSNPGQGVGEAFF
v_gene: TRBV3-1/TRBV3-2; abundance: NA; len: 12; j_gene: TRBJ2-3; CDR3aa: CASSQGALRPYF
v_gene: TRBV4-2; abundance: NA; len: 17; j_gene: TRBJ1-5; CDR3aa: CASSQDGTGASNQPQHF
v_gene: TRBV7-9; abundance: NA; len: 15; j_gene: TRBJ2-1; CDR3aa: CAPLELAGRYNEQFF
v_gene: TRBV30; abundance: once; len: 13; j_gene: TRBJ1-6; CDR3aa: CAWSVQDNSPLHF
v_gene: TRBV27; abundance: NA; len: 15; j_gene: TRBJ2-7; CDR3aa: CASSLYGTGYYEQYF
v_gene: TRBV18; abundance: once; len: 14; j_gene: TRBJ1-4; CDR3aa: CASSSSDTEGKLFF
v_gene: TRBV6-2/TRBV6-3; abundance: NA; len: 14; j_gene: TRBJ2-1; CDR3aa: CASTPREGGRPGVF
v_gene: TRBV5-4; abundance: many; len: 13; j_gene: TRBJ1-1; CDR3aa: CASSLQAGSEAFF
v_gene: TRBV20-1; abundance: few; len: 10; j_gene: TRBJ2-5; CDR3aa: CSARQETQYF
v_gene: TRBV30; abundance: NA; len: 13; j_gene: TRBJ1-1; CDR3aa: CAWSVQGRAEAFF
v_gene: TRBV15; abundance: NA; len: 16; j_gene: TRBJ1-1; CDR3aa: CATRGGGSGHMSEAFF
v_gene: TRBV2; abundance: NA; len: 14; j_gene: TRBJ1-1; CDR3aa: CASTYGRANTEAFF